Below, one T cell receptor (beta chain) is given with its context. This record comes from a study of technical replicates of blood from a few donors. Per the germline V gene, CDR1 is KGHSH and CDR2 is LQKENI. The V gene lost 2 bases and the J gene lost 1 base, with 11 bases spanning the gap. CDR3 length equals 16 residues. This table comes from immunoSEQ multiplex PCR, and its TCRdb copy is limited to in-frame clones, with some not included. The sample lists 60,000 to 90,000 clones, about 92% seen once, with 0.35% to 0.45% in the top ten. The chain couples TRBV18 to TRBJ2-2; D may be TRBD2 (5 bases). This TCR was recovered from a human donor in good health. The sequenced sample was T cells isolated from PBMCs. The CDR3 protein is CASSPTGRGNTGELFF. In DNA form, the CDR3 reads TGTGCCAGCTCACCAACCGGACGGGGGAACACCGGGGAGCTGTTTTTT.